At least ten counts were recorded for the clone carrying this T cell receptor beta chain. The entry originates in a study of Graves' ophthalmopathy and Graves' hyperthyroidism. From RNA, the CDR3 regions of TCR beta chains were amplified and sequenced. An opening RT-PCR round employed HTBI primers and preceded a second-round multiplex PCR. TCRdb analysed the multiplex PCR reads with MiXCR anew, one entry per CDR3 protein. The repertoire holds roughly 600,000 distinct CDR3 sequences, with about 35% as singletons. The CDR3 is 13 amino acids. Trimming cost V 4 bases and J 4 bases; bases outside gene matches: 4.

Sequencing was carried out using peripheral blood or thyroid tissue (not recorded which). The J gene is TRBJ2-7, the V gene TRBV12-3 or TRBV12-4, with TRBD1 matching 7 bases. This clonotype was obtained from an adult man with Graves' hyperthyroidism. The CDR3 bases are TGTGCCAGCAGTTGGACAGGACAATACGAGCAGTACTTC. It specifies CASSWTGQYEQYF.